The rows below give T cell receptor beta chains drawn from one sample of a study of CD8 T cells in ankylosing spondylitis. TCRdb ran MiXCR on the 5' RACE reads and lists one entry per CDR3 protein. Seen here are 300,000 to 400,000 distinct CDR3 sequences, more than 20% observed once, and the top ten hold less than 20%. Sequenced material: blood, either unsorted or a sorted T cell fraction (not recorded which). These receptors all stem from a male donor with ankylosing spondylitis. CDR3s include the opening cysteine and the closing phenylalanine or tryptophan. A D gene is named only where the DNA matches it firmly. Clone size, where shown, is once, few, many, or a class for clones that have expanded.

size,V,D,J,DNA,CDR3
few,TRBV7-2,.,TRBJ2-5,TGTGCCAGCAGCTTAGCGAGGACAGCCCAAGAGACCCAGTACTTC,CASSLARTAQETQYF
few,TRBV5-1,.,TRBJ2-7,TGCGCCAGCAGCTTGACCCCAACGGCGGGCCAAAACGAGCAGTACTTC,CASSLTPTAGQNEQYF
.,TRBV9,.,TRBJ1-6,TGTGCCAGCAGCGTAGCTTCCGGGGTGATCTTCCCCCTCCACTTT,CASSVASGVIFPLHF
many,TRBV7-9,.,TRBJ1-5,TGTGCCAGCAGCTTATCCGGGGGATACAATCAGCCCCAGCATTTT,CASSLSGGYNQPQHF
.,TRBV6-1,.,TRBJ1-5,TGTGCCAGCAGGGTAGTTGAGGGCAATCAGCCCCAGCATTTT,CASRVVEGNQPQHF
.,TRBV15,.,TRBJ2-4,TGTGCCACCAGCAGAGTTACAGGTGAAAACATTCAGTACTTC,CATSRVTGENIQYF
few,TRBV7-3,TRBD2,TRBJ2-1,TGTGCCAGCAGCTTGGGAGCGGGATGGTACAATGAGCAGTTCTTC,CASSLGAGWYNEQFF
many,TRBV5-1,TRBD2,TRBJ2-5,TGCGCCAGCAGCTTGGATACGGCGGGAGGCCAAGAGACCCAGTACTTC,CASSLDTAGGQETQYF
.,TRBV7-2,TRBD2,TRBJ2-4,TGTGCCAGCAGTCTTAGGGGAGCGGGAGGGGGGATACACTTC,CASSLRGAGGGIHF
.,TRBV20-1,TRBD1,TRBJ1-4,TGCAGTCCCCGCCGGGACAGGCTGAATGAAAAACTGTTTTTT,CSPRRDRLNEKLFF
few,TRBV3-1,.,TRBJ2-3,TGTGCCAGCAGCGTTTACACAGATACGCAGTATTTT,CASSVYTDTQYF
few,TRBV3-1,.,TRBJ2-7,TGTGCCAGCAGCATCCGGCCGGGTTCCTACGAGCAGTACTTC,CASSIRPGSYEQYF
.,TRBV18,TRBD2,TRBJ2-1,TGTGCCAGCTCACGTTCCCTAGCGGAGTCGGGCAATGAGCAGTTCTTC,CASSRSLAESGNEQFF
.,TRBV11-2,.,TRBJ2-1,TGTGCCAGCAGCCTACTACAGGGGAGGGTACACAATGAGCAGTTCTTC,CASSLLQGRVHNEQFF
.,TRBV4-2,TRBD2,TRBJ2-2,TGTGCCAGCCGCCAAGGGACTAGCGGGAACACCGGGGAGCTTTTTTTT,CASRQGTSGNTGELFF
few,TRBV5-6,TRBD2,TRBJ2-2,TGTGCCAGCAGCTTAGGCGGGAGGGCCTTCGGGGAGCTGTTTTTT,CASSLGGRAFGELFF
.,TRBV7-2,TRBD1,TRBJ2-7,TGTGCCAGCAGCTTAGGGGCCGGGACAGGGTTCTACGAGCAGTACTTC,CASSLGAGTGFYEQYF
few,TRBV20-1,TRBD2,TRBJ2-2,TGCAGTGCTAGAGACGGGAGTGTGCTAGCGGGAGTCCTTAACACCGGGGAGCTGTTTTTT,CSARDGSVLAGVLNTGELFF
.,TRBV20-1,.,TRBJ2-1,TGCAGTGCTGAGTGGGCGAGCTCCTACAATGAGCAGTTCTTC,CSAEWASSYNEQFF
.,TRBV7-6,TRBD2,TRBJ2-3,TGTGCCAGCAGCCTAGTTAGCGGGACCACAGATACGCAGTATTTT,CASSLVSGTTDTQYF
.,TRBV5-1,.,TRBJ1-1,TGCGCCAGCAGCTTGGGACAGCTGGACACTGAAGCTTTCTTT,CASSLGQLDTEAFF
once,TRBV28,TRBD1,TRBJ2-5,TGTGCCAGCAGAGGTCAGGGGGCATGGGAGACCCAGTACTTC,CASRGQGAWETQYF
.,TRBV5-5,.,TRBJ2-5,TGTGCCAGCATCCCTCTACCCGGGGGCCAAGAGACCCAGTACTTC,CASIPLPGGQETQYF
few,TRBV29-1,.,TRBJ1-3,TGCAGCGTTGGACATGGGGAAAACACCATATATTTT,CSVGHGENTIYF
few,TRBV7-2,.,TRBJ2-2,TGTGCCAGCACCGGACTTGTGAACACCGGGGAGCTGTTTTTT,CASTGLVNTGELFF
.,TRBV27,TRBD1,TRBJ1-1,TGTGCCAGCAGTTGGCGGGGACAGGACACTGAAGCTTTCTTT,CASSWRGQDTEAFF
.,TRBV11-2,TRBD2,TRBJ2-1,TGTGCCAGCAGCCGTGGACTAGCGGGAAGCTACAATGAGCAGTTCTTC,CASSRGLAGSYNEQFF
.,TRBV6-2/TRBV6-3,.,TRBJ1-1,TGTGCCAGCAGCTACGGGACCTATAACCCTGAAGCTTTCTTT,CASSYGTYNPEAFF
.,TRBV4-2,.,TRBJ1-1,TGTGCCAGCAGCCAAGAGGGCGGGCCCTGGGGCACTGAAGCTTTCTTT,CASSQEGGPWGTEAFF
few,TRBV7-9,TRBD2,TRBJ2-7,TGTGCCAGCAGCTTGGCCCAGACTAGCGGGAGTCTCGAGCAGTACTTC,CASSLAQTSGSLEQYF
.,TRBV12-3/TRBV12-4,TRBD2,TRBJ2-3,TGTGCCAGCAGCTCAACTCCGGGACTAGCGGGGCAGCAGTATTTT,CASSSTPGLAGQQYF
few,TRBV4-1,.,TRBJ1-1,TGCGCCAGCAGCCAAGACAGGGGCATGAACACTGAAGCTTTCTTT,CASSQDRGMNTEAFF
.,TRBV6-1,.,TRBJ2-2,TGTGCCAGCAGGACAGCGAACACCGGGGAGCTGTTTTTT,CASRTANTGELFF
.,TRBV4-2,TRBD2,TRBJ2-1,TGTGCCAGCAGCCGTCCGGGACTAGCGGGAGTAAAAGGAAGCAATGAGCAGTTCTTC,CASSRPGLAGVKGSNEQFF
few,TRBV4-3,.,TRBJ2-1,TGCGCCAGCAGCCGATTTGACAATGAGCAGTTCTTC,CASSRFDNEQFF
.,TRBV5-6,TRBD2,TRBJ2-2,TGTGCCAGCAGCTTGTTGTTAGCGGGTACACTCGCCGGGGAGCTGTTTTTT,CASSLLLAGTLAGELFF
.,TRBV19,.,TRBJ2-1,TGTGCCAGTAGTAGAGTCTCAACCTCCTACAATGAGCAGTTCTTC,CASSRVSTSYNEQFF
many,TRBV27,.,TRBJ1-2,TGTGCCAGCAGAACCGGCGCGCGCGGCTACACCTTC,CASRTGARGYTF
.,TRBV2,TRBD2,TRBJ2-5,TGTGCCAGCACTCCCTCTGCAGGCGGGAGAAGAGAGACCCAGTACTTC,CASTPSAGGRRETQYF
many,TRBV5-1,.,TRBJ2-1,TGCGCCAGCCGACTAGGATCCTTATACTACAATGAGCAGTTCTTC,CASRLGSLYYNEQFF
.,TRBV12-3/TRBV12-4,.,TRBJ2-7,TGTGCCAGCAGCCCCCGTCGGGGGACTGAGCAGTACTTC,CASSPRRGTEQYF
once,TRBV3-1,TRBD1,TRBJ1-2,TGTGCCAGCAGCCACAGACAGGGGGAGGATGGCTACACCTTC,CASSHRQGEDGYTF
.,TRBV9,.,TRBJ2-2,TGTGCCAGCAGCGTGCGGCCTAGACAGCATTCGAACACCGGGGAGCTGTTTTTT,CASSVRPRQHSNTGELFF
.,TRBV3-1,.,TRBJ2-7,TGTGCCAGCAGCCAACAGGGTCTCAACGAGCAGTACTTC,CASSQQGLNEQYF
few,TRBV7-8,.,TRBJ2-5,TGTGCCAGCAGCATCCGATTCGAAGAGACCCAGTACTTC,CASSIRFEETQYF
.,TRBV11-3,TRBD2,TRBJ2-5,TGTGCCAGCAGCTGGGACGGGGGGCAAGAGACCCAGTACTTC,CASSWDGGQETQYF
many,TRBV18,.,TRBJ1-6,TGTGCCAGCTCACCCGGACTTCTGAGCTCCTATAATTCACCCCTCCACTTT,CASSPGLLSSYNSPLHF
few,TRBV7-3,.,TRBJ2-5,TGTGCCAGCAGCTTAGGACGTAGGGAGACCCAGTACTTC,CASSLGRRETQYF
.,TRBV29-1,TRBD1,TRBJ1-3,TGCAGCGTGGACAGGGACCGGTCTGGAAACACCATATATTTT,CSVDRDRSGNTIYF
.,TRBV10-3,TRBD1,TRBJ1-4,TGTGCCATCAGTGAGCACGGTGGACAGGGCGGTGAAAAACTGTTTTTT,CAISEHGGQGGEKLFF
few,TRBV2,.,TRBJ1-1,TGTGCCAGCAGTAAGGGGACAACGAACACTGAAGCTTTCTTT,CASSKGTTNTEAFF
many,TRBV3-1,.,TRBJ2-1,TGTGCCAGCAGCCGAAAGGGGTCCTACAATGAGCAGTTCTTC,CASSRKGSYNEQFF
few,TRBV20-1,.,TRBJ2-3,TGCAGTGCTCCCGCCTTCGGCACAGATACGCAGTATTTT,CSAPAFGTDTQYF